Presented here are 10 T cell receptor beta chains from one specimen sequenced in a study of monozygotic twins with inflammatory bowel disease. With the 5' RACE reads reprocessed, TCRdb shows one record per CDR3 protein and no DNA. Seen in this sample are approximately 160,000 distinct CDR3 sequences; the ten most common clones hold roughly 7%. The sample consisted of blood. The origin of the receptors is a human donor with ulcerative colitis or Crohn's disease, or a healthy co-twin of an affected twin (not recorded which).

V usage is TRBV29-1 and J usage is TRBJ2-1. Germline V lookup: CDR1 SQVTM, CDR2 ANQGSEA. This CDR3 region has 12 residues. The CDR3: CSVEVSADEQFF.

The chain employs TRBV6-1 and TRBJ2-2; with no DNA, the TCRdb D assignment of TRBD2 cannot be verified. The CDR3 covers 17 residues. Germline V CDR1 and CDR2: MNHNS, SASEGT. CDR3 residues: CASSTRVGDTNTGELFF.

The V gene is TRBV4-2, the J gene TRBJ1-1; the D call from TCRdb, TRBD1, cannot be confirmed without DNA. There are 15 residues in the CDR3. Germline V CDR1 and CDR2: LGHNA, YNFKEQ. The CDR3 sequence: CASSQGQVENTEAFF.

V is TRBV5-4 and J is TRBJ1-2; TCRdb selects TRBD1, and the lack of DNA leaves this call unchecked. The V gene's germline CDR1 is SGHNT and CDR2 YYREEE (reference sequence). The CDR3 has 14 amino acids. The CDR3 loop is CASSLGTESYGYTF.

The chain carries TRBV5-6 and TRBJ1-1. The CDR3 has 12 residues. Germline V gene lookup returns CDR1 SGHDT and CDR2 YYEEEE. CDR3 region: CASSLYSTEAFF. The whole variable domain, filled in from reference TRBV5-6 and TRBJ1-1, reads DAGVTQSPTHLIKTRGQQVTLRCSPKSGHDTVSWYQQALGQGPQFIFQYYEEEERQRGNFPDRFSGHQFPNYSSELNVNALLLGDSALYLCASSLYSTEAFFGQGTRLTVV.

The chain uses TRBV12-3 or TRBV12-4 and TRBJ1-2; no DNA is available, so the TRBD1 call from TCRdb remains unchecked. This CDR3 region has 13 residues. The chain's CDR3 is CASSRTGMDGYTF.

V is TRBV20-1 and J is TRBJ2-3; TCRdb lists TRBD2, though no DNA is available to test this call. CDR3 length: 19 residues. Germline CDR1 is DFQATT and CDR2 is SNEGSKA (reference sequence). CDR3 in amino acids: CSAISPYSGDHLSTDTQYF.

V gene TRBV5-1 combines with J gene TRBJ1-2. Germline V lookup: CDR1 SGHRS, CDR2 YFSETQ. This CDR3 comprises 16 residues. The CDR3 loop reads CASSLEGQVLNYGHTF. Drawing the rest from reference TRBV5-1 and TRBJ1-2, the complete variable domain is KAGVTQTPRYLIKTRGQQVTLSCSPISGHRSVSWYQQTPGQGLQFLFEYFSETQRNKGNFPGRFSGRQFSNSRSEMNVSTLELGDSALYLCASSLEGQVLNYGHTFGSGTRLTVV.

The rearrangement joins TRBV11-2 to TRBJ2-7; TCRdb lists TRBD2, though no DNA is available to test this call. Germline CDR1 reads SGHAT; CDR2 reads FQNNGV. The CDR3 is 18 amino acids. CDR3 region: CASSWSSGRAPSSYEQYF.

V and J are TRBV18 and TRBJ1-1; no DNA is available, so the TRBD1 call from TCRdb remains unchecked. This CDR3 region has 15 residues. Germline V gene data show CDR1 as KGHSH and CDR2 as LQKENI. CDR3 amino acids: CASRRDRVLNTEAFF.